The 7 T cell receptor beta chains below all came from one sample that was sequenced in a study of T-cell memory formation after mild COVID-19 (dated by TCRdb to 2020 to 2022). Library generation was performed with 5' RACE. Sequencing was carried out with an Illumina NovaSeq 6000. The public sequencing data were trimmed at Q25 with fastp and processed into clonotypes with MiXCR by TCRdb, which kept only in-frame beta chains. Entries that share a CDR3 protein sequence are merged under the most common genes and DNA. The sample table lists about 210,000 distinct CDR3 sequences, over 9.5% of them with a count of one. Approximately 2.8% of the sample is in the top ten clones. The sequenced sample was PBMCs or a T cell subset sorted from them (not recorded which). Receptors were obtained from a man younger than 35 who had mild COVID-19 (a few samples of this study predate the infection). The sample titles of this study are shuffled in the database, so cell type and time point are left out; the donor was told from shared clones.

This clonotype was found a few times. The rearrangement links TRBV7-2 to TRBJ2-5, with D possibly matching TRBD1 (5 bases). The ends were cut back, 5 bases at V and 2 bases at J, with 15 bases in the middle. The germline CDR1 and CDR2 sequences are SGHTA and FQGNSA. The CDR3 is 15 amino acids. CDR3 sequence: CASSRSRVQQETQYF. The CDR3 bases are TGTGCCAGCAGCAGATCCAGGGTCCAGCAAGAGACCCAGTACTTC.

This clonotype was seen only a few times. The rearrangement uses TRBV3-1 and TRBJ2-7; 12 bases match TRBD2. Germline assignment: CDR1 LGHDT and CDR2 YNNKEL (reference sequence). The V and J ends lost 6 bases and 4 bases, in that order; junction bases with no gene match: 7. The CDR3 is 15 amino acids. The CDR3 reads CASSPSGGDQYEQYF. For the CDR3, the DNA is TGTGCCAGCAGTCCTAGCGGGGGGGATCAGTACGAGCAGTACTTC.

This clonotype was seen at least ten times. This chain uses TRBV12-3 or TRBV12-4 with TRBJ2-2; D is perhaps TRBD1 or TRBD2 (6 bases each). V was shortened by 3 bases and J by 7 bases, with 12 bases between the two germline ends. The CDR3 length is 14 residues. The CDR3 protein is CASSLYREDGELFF. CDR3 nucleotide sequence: TGTGCCAGCAGTTTGTACAGGGAGGACGGGGAGCTGTTTTTT.

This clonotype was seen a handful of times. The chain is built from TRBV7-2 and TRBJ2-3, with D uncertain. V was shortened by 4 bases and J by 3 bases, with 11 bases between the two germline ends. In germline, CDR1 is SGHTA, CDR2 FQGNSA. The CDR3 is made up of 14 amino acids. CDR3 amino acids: CASSWAPLTDTQYF. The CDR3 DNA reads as TGTGCCAGCAGCTGGGCCCCTTTGACAGATACGCAGTATTTT.

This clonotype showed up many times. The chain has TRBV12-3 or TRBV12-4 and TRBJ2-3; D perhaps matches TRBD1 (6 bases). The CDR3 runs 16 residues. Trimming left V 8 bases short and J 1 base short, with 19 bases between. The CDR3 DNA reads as TGTGCCAGCGGCATGGCAGGGGTCCGGGGCACAGATACGCAGTATTTT. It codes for CASGMAGVRGTDTQYF.

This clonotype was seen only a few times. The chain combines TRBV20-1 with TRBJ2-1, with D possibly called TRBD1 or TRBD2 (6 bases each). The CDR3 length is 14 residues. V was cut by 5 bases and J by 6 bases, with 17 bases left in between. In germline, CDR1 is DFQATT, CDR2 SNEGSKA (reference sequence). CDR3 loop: CSARLWGAGNEQFF. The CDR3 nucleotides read TGCAGTGCTCGACTGTGGGGGGCGGGCAATGAGCAGTTCTTC.

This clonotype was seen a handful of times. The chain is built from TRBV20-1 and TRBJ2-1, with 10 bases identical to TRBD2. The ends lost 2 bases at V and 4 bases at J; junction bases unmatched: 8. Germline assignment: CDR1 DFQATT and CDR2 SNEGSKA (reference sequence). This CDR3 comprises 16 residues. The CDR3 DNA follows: TGCAGTGCTAGATTTCTGAGCGGGGGGGCTTACAATGAGCAGTTCTTC. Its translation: CSARFLSGGAYNEQFF.